This TCR beta chain was profiled in a study of radiation and T cells in renal cell carcinoma. General study findings and limits: Top tumor clonotypes rose in blood 2 weeks post-radiation, then contracted.

Profiling relied on immunoSEQ multiplex PCR, and the TCRdb table lists in-frame clones only, not all of them. The table has about 83,000 clones, approximately 82% seen once. Worth noting for this clone: Its antigen is unidentified.

Germline CDR1 reads MNHEY; CDR2 reads SMNVEV (reference sequence). V lost 3 bases to trimming and J lost 10 bases; unmatched junction nucleotides: 8. This CDR3 is 16 amino acids long. The sample's time point: blood 4 weeks post-SBRT, at nephrectomy. The treatment denotes: 15 Gy SBRT to primary tumor, nephrectomy 4 weeks later. Nephrectomy followed 15 Gy stereotactic body radiation by 4 weeks. This renal cell carcinoma was of the clear cell type. The chain employs TRBV27 and TRBJ2-1; 14 bases align to TRBD2. This sequence originates from a woman aged 55-75 years with renal cell carcinoma. The input for sequencing was blood, taken from a patient whose treatment included radiotherapy and nephrectomy. This CDR3 is CASSFPGLAGVDEQFF. In DNA, the CDR3 is TGTGCCAGCAGTTTCCCGGGACTAGCGGGGGTGGACGAGCAGTTCTTC.